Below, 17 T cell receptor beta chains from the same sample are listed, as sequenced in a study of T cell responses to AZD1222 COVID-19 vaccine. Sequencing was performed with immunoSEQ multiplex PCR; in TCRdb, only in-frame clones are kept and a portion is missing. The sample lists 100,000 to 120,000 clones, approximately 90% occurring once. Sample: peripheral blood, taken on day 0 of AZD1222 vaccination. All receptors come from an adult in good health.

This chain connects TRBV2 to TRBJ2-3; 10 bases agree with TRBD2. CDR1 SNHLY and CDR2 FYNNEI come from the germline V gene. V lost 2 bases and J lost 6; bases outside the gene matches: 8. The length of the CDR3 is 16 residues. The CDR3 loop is CASSELASGSRDTQYF. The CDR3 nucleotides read TGTGCCAGCAGTGAATTGGCTAGCGGGAGCCGGGATACGCAGTATTTT.

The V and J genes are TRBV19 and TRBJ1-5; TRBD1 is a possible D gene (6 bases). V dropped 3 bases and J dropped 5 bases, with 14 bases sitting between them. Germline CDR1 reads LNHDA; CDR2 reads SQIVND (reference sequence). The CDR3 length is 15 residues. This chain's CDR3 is CASSIAGGRDQPQHF. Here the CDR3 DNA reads TGTGCCAGTAGTATTGCTGGGGGCCGAGATCAGCCCCAGCATTTT.

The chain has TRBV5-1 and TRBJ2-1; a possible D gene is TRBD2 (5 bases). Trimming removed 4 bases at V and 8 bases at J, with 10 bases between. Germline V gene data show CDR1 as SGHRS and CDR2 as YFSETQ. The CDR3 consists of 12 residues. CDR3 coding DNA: TGCGCCAGCAGCCCGACGCGGGATGAGCAGTTCTTC. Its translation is CASSPTRDEQFF.

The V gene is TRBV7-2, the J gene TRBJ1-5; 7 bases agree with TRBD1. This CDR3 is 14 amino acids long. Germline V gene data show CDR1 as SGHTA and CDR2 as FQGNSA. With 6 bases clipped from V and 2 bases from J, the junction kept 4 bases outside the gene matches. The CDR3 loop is CASSLQGGNQPQHF. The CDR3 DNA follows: TGTGCCAGCAGTCTTCAGGGGGGCAATCAGCCCCAGCATTTT. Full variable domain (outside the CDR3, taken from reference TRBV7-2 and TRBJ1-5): GAGVSQSPSNKVTEKGKDVELRCDPISGHTALYWYRQSLGQGLEFLIYFQGNSAPDKSGLPSDRFSAERTGGSVSTLTIQRTQQEDSAVYLCASSLQGGNQPQHFGDGTRLSIL.

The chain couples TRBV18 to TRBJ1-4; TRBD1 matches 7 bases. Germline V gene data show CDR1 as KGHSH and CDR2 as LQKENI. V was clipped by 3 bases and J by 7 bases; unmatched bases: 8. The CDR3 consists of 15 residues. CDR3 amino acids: CASSPRTGPSEKLFF. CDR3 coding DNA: TGTGCCAGCTCACCGCGGACAGGCCCAAGTGAAAAACTGTTTTTT.

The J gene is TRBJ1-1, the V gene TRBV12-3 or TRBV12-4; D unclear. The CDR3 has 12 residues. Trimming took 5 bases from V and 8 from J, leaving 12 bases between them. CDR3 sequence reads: CASSPFPPEAFF. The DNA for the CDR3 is TGTGCCAGCAGTCCTTTCCCCCCAGAAGCTTTCTTT.

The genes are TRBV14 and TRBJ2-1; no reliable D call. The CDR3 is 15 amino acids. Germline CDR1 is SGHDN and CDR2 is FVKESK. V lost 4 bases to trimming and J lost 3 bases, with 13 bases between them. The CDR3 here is CASSLRFLSYNEQFF. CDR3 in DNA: TGTGCCAGCAGCCTCCGCTTCCTAAGCTACAATGAGCAGTTCTTC.

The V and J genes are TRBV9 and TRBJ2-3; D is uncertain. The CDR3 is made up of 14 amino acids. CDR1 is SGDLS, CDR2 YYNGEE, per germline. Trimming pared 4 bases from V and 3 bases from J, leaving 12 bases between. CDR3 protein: CASSPLTMTDTQYF. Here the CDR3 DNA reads TGTGCCAGCAGCCCCCTAACAATGACAGATACGCAGTATTTT.

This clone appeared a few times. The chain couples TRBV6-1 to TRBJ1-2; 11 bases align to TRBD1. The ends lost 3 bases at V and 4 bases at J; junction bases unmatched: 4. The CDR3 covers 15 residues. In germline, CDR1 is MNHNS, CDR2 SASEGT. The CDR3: CASSEDRGPSYGYTF. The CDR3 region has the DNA TGTGCCAGCAGTGAGGACAGGGGGCCCTCCTATGGCTACACCTTC.

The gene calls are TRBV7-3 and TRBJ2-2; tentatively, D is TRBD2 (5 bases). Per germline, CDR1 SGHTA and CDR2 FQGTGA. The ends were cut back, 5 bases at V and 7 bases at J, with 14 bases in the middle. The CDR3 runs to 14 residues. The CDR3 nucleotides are TGTGCCAGCAGCAGAGAAGCGGTGGTCGGGGAGCTGTTTTTT. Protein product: CASSREAVVGELFF.

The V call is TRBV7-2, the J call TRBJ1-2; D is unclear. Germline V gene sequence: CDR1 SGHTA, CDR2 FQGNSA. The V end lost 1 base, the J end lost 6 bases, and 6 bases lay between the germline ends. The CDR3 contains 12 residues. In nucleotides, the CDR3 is TGTGCCAGCAGCTTAGTGGGAGATGGCTACACCTTC. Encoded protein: CASSLVGDGYTF.

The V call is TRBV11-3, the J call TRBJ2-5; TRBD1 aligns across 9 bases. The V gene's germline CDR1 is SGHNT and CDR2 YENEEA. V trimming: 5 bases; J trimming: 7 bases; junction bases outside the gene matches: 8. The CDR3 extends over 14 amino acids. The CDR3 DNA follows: TGTGCCAGCAGCCGGGGACAGGGCCTCGGGACCCAGTACTTC. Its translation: CASSRGQGLGTQYF.

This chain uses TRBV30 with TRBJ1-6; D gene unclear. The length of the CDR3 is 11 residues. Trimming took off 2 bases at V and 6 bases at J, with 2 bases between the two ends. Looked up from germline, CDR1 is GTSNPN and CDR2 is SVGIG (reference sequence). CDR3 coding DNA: TGTGCCTGGAGTATTAATTCACCCCTCCACTTT. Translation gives CAWSINSPLHF.

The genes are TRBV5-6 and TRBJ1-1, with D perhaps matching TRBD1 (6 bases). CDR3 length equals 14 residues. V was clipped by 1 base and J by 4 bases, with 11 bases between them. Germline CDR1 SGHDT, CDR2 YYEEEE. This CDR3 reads CASSLQGPGTEAFF. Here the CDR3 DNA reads TGTGCCAGCAGCTTGCAGGGGCCGGGCACTGAAGCTTTCTTT. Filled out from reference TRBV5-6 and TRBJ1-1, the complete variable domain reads DAGVTQSPTHLIKTRGQQVTLRCSPKSGHDTVSWYQQALGQGPQFIFQYYEEEERQRGNFPDRFSGHQFPNYSSELNVNALLLGDSALYLCASSLQGPGTEAFFGQGTRLTVV.

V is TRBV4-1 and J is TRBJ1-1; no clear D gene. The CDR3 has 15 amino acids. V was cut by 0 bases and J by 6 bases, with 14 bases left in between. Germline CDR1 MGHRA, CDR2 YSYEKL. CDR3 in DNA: TGCGCCAGCAGCCAAGAAGGGCCGCGAAGTGCTGAAGCTTTCTTT. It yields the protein CASSQEGPRSAEAFF.

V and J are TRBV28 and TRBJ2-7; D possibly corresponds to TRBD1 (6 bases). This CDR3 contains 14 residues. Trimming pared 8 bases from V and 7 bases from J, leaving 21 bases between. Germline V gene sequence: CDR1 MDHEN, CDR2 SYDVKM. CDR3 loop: CASRNQGGFSEQYF. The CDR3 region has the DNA TGTGCCAGCCGCAATCAAGGGGGTTTTAGTGAGCAGTACTTC.

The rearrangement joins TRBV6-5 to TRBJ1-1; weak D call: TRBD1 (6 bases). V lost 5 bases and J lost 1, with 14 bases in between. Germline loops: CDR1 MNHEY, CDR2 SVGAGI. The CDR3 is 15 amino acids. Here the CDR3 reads CASSSAGTRNTEAFF. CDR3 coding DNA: TGTGCCAGCAGTAGCGCCGGGACACGGAACACTGAAGCTTTCTTT.